This TCR beta chain was sequenced for a study of blood T cells in healthy people across ages. This clonotype was observed a few times. Its matching antigen is unknown. Extracted total RNA amounted to at least 5.5 micrograms for each sample. The authors ran a second PCR of about 6 to 11 cycles using a sample-barcoded 5' primer and a J-beta primer mix. TCRdb reanalysed the 5' RACE reads using MiXCR and keeps one entry per CDR3 protein. This table has 1,800,000 or so distinct CDR3 sequences, about 39% appearing once. Study-level findings and limits: TCR beta diversity per million T cells fell roughly linearly with age.

V was clipped by 5 bases and J by 4 bases; unmatched bases: 7. The CDR3 length is 15 residues. Looked up from germline, CDR1 is SQVTM and CDR2 is ANQGSEA. The receptor comes from a human donor in good health. This chain connects TRBV29-1 to TRBJ2-3; 12 positions match TRBD2. The sample consisted of blood. DNA for the CDR3: TGCAGCGTTCCTGGACTAGCGGGGACCCCAGATACGCAGTATTTT. This translates into CSVPGLAGTPDTQYF.